This TCR beta chain appears in the sequencing data of a study of control samples from healthy donors and cancer patients. The table came from immunoSEQ multiplex PCR; TCRdb's copy has only in-frame clones and leaves some out. The sample records approximately 100,000 clones, around nine tenths being singletons. V was clipped by 0 bases and J by 4 bases; unmatched bases: 14. The germline gives CDR1 MGHRA, CDR2 YSYEKL. CDR3 length equals 19 residues. Sequencing was performed on blood. This receptor was obtained from a man between 25 and 39 years old in good health. V is TRBV4-1 and J is TRBJ2-5; TRBD2 matches at 10 bases. The CDR3 region is CASSQDPLRLAGARETQYF. The CDR3 DNA reads as TGCGCCAGCAGCCAAGATCCCCTGAGGCTAGCGGGGGCTCGAGAGACCCAGTACTTC.